Included here is one T cell receptor beta chain sequence, with context. Its specificity is not known. Profiling relied on immunoSEQ multiplex PCR, and the TCRdb table lists in-frame clones only, not all of them. The sample has more than 100,000 clones; under 90% are singletons. The record originates from a study of T cell clones after liver transplantation. Study-level information: Without induction therapy, subjects received standard immunosuppression until 12-24 months post-transplant.

Overall study findings and caveats: Circulating graft-donor-reactive CD4 TCRbeta sequences fell significantly post-transplant in most of the 8 subjects. Post-transplant time points were not standardized, so conclusions are preliminary.

Thawed unstimulated PBMCs were FACS-sorted by CD3, CD4 and CD8 into two populations. Germline V gene data show CDR1 as MDHEN and CDR2 as SYDVKM. The CDR3 covers 15 residues. Between the trimmed V and J ends, which lost 6 bases and 4 bases, there was a span of 18 bases. This chain joins TRBV28 and TRBJ1-2; D perhaps matches TRBD1 (6 bases). The source material was CD4+ T cells from blood, sampled around 4 years after liver transplant. This clonotype was sampled from a human patient who received a liver transplant. The graft donor may account for some of the T cells. In DNA, the CDR3 is TGTGCCAGCAGGGGCTCGGGACAACTAGCCTATGGCTACACCTTC. Its translation is CASRGSGQLAYGYTF.